The rows below give T cell receptor beta chains drawn from one sample of a study of shared clonotypes between healthy human individuals. Generated by immunoSEQ multiplex PCR, the TCRdb table keeps only in-frame clones and is missing some. The table records about a million clones, around 76% of them present only once. The material sequenced was memory CD4+ T cells sorted from blood. The receptors derive from a man in his late teens or twenties in good health. The CDR3 runs from the conserved cysteine through the conserved F or W. The D gene is left open where the match is weak. Size is stated for part of the rows, as once, few or many counts, or as a class when the clone is expanded.

v_gene: TRBV30
abundance: NA
d_gene: TRBD2
j_gene: TRBJ2-1
CDR3aa: CAWSRPMGLLAQFF
CDR3nt: TGTGCCTGGAGTCGACCTATGGGACTATTAGCGCAGTTCTTC

v_gene: TRBV19
abundance: NA
d_gene: NA
j_gene: TRBJ1-2
CDR3aa: CASGGLMTNYGYTF
CDR3nt: TGTGCCAGTGGAGGACTGATGACTAACTATGGCTACACCTTC

v_gene: TRBV29-1
abundance: NA
d_gene: NA
j_gene: TRBJ2-1
CDR3aa: CSVELLGQFF
CDR3nt: TGCAGCGTTGAATTGCTCGGCCAGTTCTTC

v_gene: TRBV18
abundance: NA
d_gene: NA
j_gene: TRBJ2-7
CDR3aa: CASESLPGEQYF
CDR3nt: TGTGCCAGCGAGTCTCTTCCCGGCGAGCAGTACTTC

v_gene: TRBV10-3
abundance: few
d_gene: TRBD2
j_gene: TRBJ2-5
CDR3aa: CAISESGLAGAETQYF
CDR3nt: TGTGCCATCAGTGAGTCAGGACTAGCGGGAGCTGAGACCCAGTACTTC

v_gene: TRBV30
abundance: few
d_gene: NA
j_gene: TRBJ1-6
CDR3aa: CAWSVIGQVENSPLHF
CDR3nt: TGTGCCTGGAGTGTAATAGGGCAAGTTGAAAATTCACCCCTCCACTTT

v_gene: TRBV2
abundance: NA
d_gene: NA
j_gene: TRBJ2-3
CDR3aa: CASSEVIAYHTSTDTQYF
CDR3nt: TGTGCCAGCAGTGAAGTAATCGCCTATCATACTAGCACAGATACGCAGTATTTT

v_gene: TRBV6-1
abundance: NA
d_gene: NA
j_gene: TRBJ1-2
CDR3aa: CASRSTVNYGYTF
CDR3nt: TGTGCCAGCAGATCGACAGTAAACTATGGCTACACCTTC

v_gene: TRBV4-2
abundance: NA
d_gene: TRBD2
j_gene: TRBJ2-2
CDR3aa: CASSQDSSGVNTGELFF
CDR3nt: TGTGCCAGCAGCCAAGATTCTAGCGGAGTAAACACCGGGGAGCTGTTTTTT

v_gene: TRBV4-2
abundance: NA
d_gene: NA
j_gene: TRBJ2-2
CDR3aa: CASSQEGGGGPNTGELFF
CDR3nt: TGTGCCAGCAGCCAAGAGGGGGGCGGGGGCCCGAACACCGGGGAGCTGTTTTTT

v_gene: TRBV25-1
abundance: NA
d_gene: NA
j_gene: TRBJ1-4
CDR3aa: CASSPGATNEKLFF
CDR3nt: TGTGCCAGCAGCCCGGGGGCAACTAATGAAAAACTGTTTTTT